Below, 28 T cell receptor beta chains from the same sample are listed, as sequenced in a study of OX40 agonist ivuxolimab in advanced cancers. Produced via immunoSEQ multiplex PCR; TCRdb's table is partial and in-frame only. Among around 100,000 clones listed, about 91% were seen once. The sequenced sample was CD4+ or CD8+ T cells sorted from blood, obtained in a trial of the OX40 agonist ivuxolimab. These receptors were taken from an adult with an advanced solid tumor such as melanoma, head and neck, liver or kidney cancer.

This chain links TRBV7-2 with TRBJ2-7; D is unclear. This CDR3 contains 14 residues. Trimming pared 5 bases from V and 4 bases from J, leaving 15 bases between. Looked up from germline, CDR1 is SGHTA and CDR2 is FQGNSA. CDR3 sequence: CASSPSPALYEQYF. The CDR3 DNA is TGTGCCAGCAGCCCCTCGCCAGCCCTTTACGAGCAGTACTTC.

The chain joins TRBV5-1 to TRBJ2-3; 11 bases map to TRBD2. Germline loops: CDR1 SGHRS, CDR2 YFSETQ. There are 17 residues in the CDR3. V was pared by 5 bases and J by 2 bases, with 10 bases of the junction left unmatched. In nucleotides, the CDR3 is TGCGCCAGCAGAATTCTCGGACTAGCGGGTAACACAGATACGCAGTATTTT. Encoded protein: CASRILGLAGNTDTQYF.

The chain carries TRBV7-9 and TRBJ2-1, with no clear D. The CDR3 spans 14 residues. The V gene's germline CDR1 is SEHNR and CDR2 FQNEAQ (reference sequence). Between the trimmed V and J ends, which lost 7 bases and 0 bases, there was a span of 10 bases. The CDR3 region is CASTVDLSYNEQFF. As DNA, the CDR3 is TGTGCCAGCACAGTGGACCTCTCCTACAATGAGCAGTTCTTC.

The V and J genes are TRBV19 and TRBJ1-5, with TRBD1 matching 11 bases. Germline V CDR1 and CDR2: LNHDA, SQIVND (reference sequence). The CDR3 spans 18 residues. J lost 5 bases, V lost 4 bases, and 13 bases had no gene match. DNA of the CDR3: TGTGCCAGTAGTACCTGGGACAGGGGGAAGGGTTTGGATCAGCCCCAGCATTTT. Protein: CASSTWDRGKGLDQPQHF.

The rearrangement uses TRBV30 and TRBJ1-4; no definite D call. Germline CDR1 is GTSNPN and CDR2 is SVGIG (reference sequence). The length of the CDR3 is 13 residues. V was shortened by 0 bases and J by 8 bases, with 10 bases between the two germline ends. The CDR3 sequence is CAWSVLVSEKLFF. The CDR3 DNA sequence: TGTGCCTGGAGTGTACTGGTTAGCGAAAAACTGTTTTTT.

The chain joins TRBV5-1 to TRBJ2-7; tentative D call: TRBD2 (6 bases). The CDR3 extends over 15 amino acids. With 4 bases removed from V and 6 bases from J, the gap between germline ends came to 20 bases. CDR1 and CDR2 from the germline V gene are SGHRS and YFSETQ. CDR3 sequence reads: CASSGTGTSFSEQYF. The CDR3 DNA follows: TGCGCCAGCAGCGGGACCGGGACTTCATTTTCCGAGCAGTACTTC.

V and J are TRBV2 and TRBJ1-5, with TRBD1 identical over 10 bases. Germline assignment: CDR1 SNHLY and CDR2 FYNNEI. This CDR3 has 13 residues. Here the CDR3 DNA reads TGTGCTGGGGACAGGGGAAACAATCAGCCCCAGCATTTT. Translation gives CAGDRGNNQPQHF. The whole variable domain, filled in from reference TRBV2 and TRBJ1-5, reads EPEVTQTPSHQVTQMGQEVILRCVPISNHLYFYWYRQILGQKVEFLVSFYNNEISEKSEIFDDQFSVERPDGSNFTLKIRSTKLEDSAMYFCAGDRGNNQPQHFGDGTRLSIL.

This clone was counted between two and nine times. The chain joins TRBV15 to TRBJ2-3; TRBD2 matches 12 bases. The CDR3 is made up of 17 amino acids. The V segment lost 1 base and the J segment 8 bases; nucleotides outside the gene matches: 10. Germline CDR1 LNHNV, CDR2 YYDKDF (reference sequence). The CDR3 reads CATSRVASGRAFGTQYF. As DNA, the CDR3 is TGTGCCACCAGCAGAGTGGCTAGCGGGAGGGCCTTTGGTACGCAGTATTTT.

This chain connects TRBV27 to TRBJ1-1; the D is unclear. CDR3 size: 15 residues. CDR1 MNHEY and CDR2 SMNVEV come from the germline V gene (reference sequence). Trimming left V 7 bases short and J 6 bases short, with 21 bases between. This chain's CDR3 is CASNLGSRAPAEAFF. CDR3 coding DNA: TGTGCCAGCAATTTGGGGTCACGTGCTCCGGCTGAAGCTTTCTTT.

The J gene is TRBJ1-1, the V gene TRBV18; D is undetermined. Trimming took 2 bases from V and 3 from J, leaving 1 base between them. The CDR3 contains 11 residues. CDR1 KGHSH and CDR2 LQKENI come from the germline V gene. The CDR3 region is CASSPDTEAFF. DNA of the CDR3: TGTGCCAGCTCACCAGACACTGAAGCTTTCTTT.

V and J are TRBV5-1 and TRBJ2-5; 7 bases agree with TRBD2. The CDR3 length is 16 residues. Germline trimming cut 4 bases from V and 4 bases from J; bases unmatched to any gene: 13. Germline-derived CDR1 and CDR2 are SGHRS and YFSETQ. The CDR3 nucleotides read TGCGCCAGCAGCCCCGCCGTTGCGGGGGAGGGAGAGACCCAGTACTTC. It codes for CASSPAVAGEGETQYF.

The chain combines TRBV5-4 with TRBJ1-6; D may be TRBD1 (6 bases). V was pared by 5 bases and J by 7 bases, with 16 bases between. This CDR3 is 15 amino acids long. In germline, CDR1 is SGHNT, CDR2 YYREEE (reference sequence). CDR3 amino acids: CASRIQGQGNSPLHF. Here the CDR3 DNA reads TGTGCCAGCAGGATTCAGGGGCAGGGAAATTCACCCCTCCACTTT.

This rearrangement joins TRBV6-1 to TRBJ2-2, with a weak D call TRBD1 (7 bases). Trimming removed 1 base at V and 2 bases at J, with 17 bases between. This CDR3 contains 18 residues. The germline V gene encodes CDR1 MNHNS and CDR2 SASEGT. The CDR3 nucleotides read TGTGCCAGCAGTGAAGGTGGAGGGGGCATACAAAACACCGGGGAGCTGTTTTTT. Its protein product is CASSEGGGGIQNTGELFF.

V usage is TRBV6-1 and J usage is TRBJ1-5; no clear D gene. In germline, CDR1 is MNHNS, CDR2 SASEGT. CDR3 length equals 18 residues. V lost 2 bases to trimming and J lost 4 bases, with 21 bases between them. The CDR3 reads CASSEYWRTTVVNQPQHF. The CDR3 DNA reads as TGTGCCAGCAGTGAATATTGGAGGACGACGGTGGTAAATCAGCCCCAGCATTTT.

The rearrangement joins TRBV10-3 to TRBJ2-7, with D possibly being TRBD1 or TRBD2 (5 bases each). This CDR3 contains 16 residues. V was cut by 4 bases and J by 7 bases, with 23 bases left in between. Germline loops: CDR1 ENHRY, CDR2 SYGVKD. This CDR3 reads CAISVGRDPMLEEQYF. DNA of the CDR3: TGTGCCATCAGTGTGGGACGGGATCCCATGCTCGAAGAGCAGTACTTC.

The chain combines TRBV7-2 with TRBJ1-4, with a possible D match to TRBD1 (5 bases). Trimming removed 5 bases from V and 10 bases from J, with 17 bases in between. Germline CDR1 is SGHTA and CDR2 is FQGNSA. The CDR3 spans 14 residues. The chain's CDR3 is CASSGDGLMRKLFF. CDR3 DNA: TGTGCCAGCAGCGGGGACGGTTTAATGAGAAAACTGTTTTTT.

The chain employs TRBV2 and TRBJ1-2; maybe TRBD1 (5 bases). This CDR3 spans 15 amino acids. CDR1 is SNHLY, CDR2 FYNNEI, per germline. The V end lost 6 bases, the J end lost 4 bases, and 18 bases lay between the germline ends. The CDR3 loop is CASSRITGLSYGYTF. In DNA, the CDR3 is TGTGCCAGCAGCCGGATAACGGGACTCAGCTATGGCTACACCTTC.

This chain connects TRBV6-5 to TRBJ1-6, with 9 bases matching TRBD1. V gave up 5 bases and J gave up 14 bases; unmatched junction bases: 13. CDR3 length: 15 residues. From germline, CDR1 is MNHEY and CDR2 SVGAGI. CDR3 nucleotides: TGTGCCAGCAGTACCGGGACAGGGATAATTAGGACCCTCCACTTT. Translation: CASSTGTGIIRTLHF.

This clone came up a few times. This chain joins TRBV30 and TRBJ1-2, with D perhaps matching TRBD1 (5 bases). The CDR3 spans 12 residues. Germline V CDR1 and CDR2: GTSNPN, SVGIG (reference sequence). Between the trimmed V and J ends, which lost 5 bases and 4 bases, there was a span of 11 bases. Written as DNA, the CDR3 is TGTGCCTGGTCTGGTACAGGCTATGGCTACACCTTC. It encodes CAWSGTGYGYTF.

The genes are TRBV28 and TRBJ2-1, with TRBD2 as a possible D gene (5 bases). The germline V and J ends were trimmed by 8 bases and 10 bases, with 15 bases remaining between them. Germline CDR1 is MDHEN and CDR2 is SYDVKM. This CDR3 region has 12 residues. As DNA, the CDR3 is TGTGCCAGCTCAACCCGGACTGGCGAGCAGTTCTTC. Its protein product is CASSTRTGEQFF.

J is TRBJ2-1 and V is TRBV30; D not certain. V was shortened by 0 bases and J by 9 bases, with 6 bases between the two germline ends. CDR1 is GTSNPN, CDR2 SVGIG, per germline (reference sequence). There are 11 residues in the CDR3. The CDR3 coding sequence is TGTGCCTGGAGTGTAGGCCTTGAGCAGTTCTTC. Its translation is CAWSVGLEQFF.

The genes are TRBV28 and TRBJ1-5; tentatively, D is TRBD1 (5 bases). V lost 6 bases, J lost 4 bases, and 13 bases lay in between. The length of the CDR3 is 14 residues. The germline CDR1 and CDR2 sequences are MDHEN and SYDVKM. The CDR3 here is CASSATGGNQPQHF. The CDR3 region has the DNA TGTGCCAGCAGCGCCACTGGGGGGAATCAGCCCCAGCATTTT.

This sequence joins TRBV7-3 and TRBJ2-1; 10 nucleotides match TRBD1. Germline V CDR1 and CDR2: SGHTA, FQGTGA. This CDR3 spans 12 amino acids. V was clipped by 5 bases and J by 12 bases; unmatched bases: 4. CDR3 region: CASSRDRGRQFF. CDR3 DNA: TGTGCCAGCAGCAGGGACAGGGGTCGGCAGTTCTTC.

The chain carries TRBV5-5 and TRBJ2-2; TRBD1 is a possible D gene (6 bases). Looked up from germline, CDR1 is SGHKS and CDR2 is YYEKEE (reference sequence). The CDR3 is made up of 14 amino acids. V was clipped by 4 bases and J by 7 bases, with 14 bases between them. The CDR3 protein is CASSKEQGHGELFF. The CDR3 DNA is TGTGCCAGCAGCAAGGAACAGGGCCACGGGGAGCTGTTTTTT.

The V gene is TRBV25-1, the J gene TRBJ2-2, with no clear D. V lost 7 bases and J 7 bases, leaving 13 bases between the germline ends. There are 13 residues in the CDR3. CDR1 MGHDK and CDR2 SYGVNS come from the germline V gene. CDR3 DNA sequence: TGTGCCAGCACCCTCATGGGAAGCGGGGAGCTGTTTTTT. Protein product: CASTLMGSGELFF.

This chain connects TRBV5-1 to TRBJ2-2, with 9 bases that match TRBD1. After removal of 0 bases from V and 7 bases from J, the junction contained 4 bases not matched to a gene. From germline, CDR1 is SGHRS and CDR2 YFSETQ. The CDR3 is 15 amino acids. The CDR3 reads CASSLGTGVGGELFF. The CDR3 coding sequence is TGCGCCAGCAGCTTGGGGACAGGGGTTGGCGGGGAGCTGTTTTTT.

The genes are TRBV21-1 and TRBJ2-2; the table's D call, TRBD1, was not checked against the DNA. TRBV21-1 is noted as a pseudogene. The CDR3 consists of 16 residues. The CDR3 reads CASSKADSGPTGELFF. The CDR3 coding sequence is TGTGCCAGCAGCAAGGCGGACAGCGGCCCAACCGGGGAGCTGTTTTTT.

V gene TRBV6-6 combines with J gene TRBJ1-1; 9 nucleotides align to TRBD1. V trimming: 7 bases; J trimming: 4 bases; junction bases outside the gene matches: 7. The CDR3 runs 14 residues. Germline V lookup: CDR1 MNHNY, CDR2 SVGAGI (reference sequence). CDR3 amino acids: CASILGQGRTEAFF. The CDR3 DNA is TGTGCCAGCATCCTTGGACAGGGGCGCACTGAAGCTTTCTTT.